This T cell receptor (beta chain) derives from a study of Tregs in tolerant kidney transplant recipients. Judged by abundance, this clone is medium-sized. Its antigen is currently unknown. TCRdb's table, derived via immunoSEQ multiplex PCR, lists solely in-frame clones and lacks some. The data hold under 2,000 clones, with about 39% observed a single time. Deletions cut 6 bases from V and 7 bases from J, with 14 bases between. CDR1 SGDLS and CDR2 YYNGEE come from the germline V gene. The CDR3 is 13 amino acids. What was sequenced was Tregs from blood cultured with allogeneic cells. The chain employs TRBV9 and TRBJ1-3; possibly TRBD1 for D (5 bases). This TCR was sampled from a human patient who received a combined kidney and bone marrow transplant. Among the T cells, some may be from the graft donor. The CDR3 region is CASTRHWGNTIYF. CDR3 DNA sequence: TGTGCCAGCACCAGACACTGGGGGAACACCATATATTTT.